The 8 T cell receptor beta chains listed next were all sequenced from one sample in a study of control samples from healthy donors and cancer patients. The data were produced by immunoSEQ multiplex PCR, yet TCRdb's version contains in-frame clones alone and is incomplete. The sample has approximately 54,000 clones; roughly 86% are singletons. The sample consisted of PBMCs. Receptors were obtained from a man in his fifties or sixties with head and neck cancer.

The rearrangement uses TRBV7-2 and TRBJ1-1; 8 bases are shared with TRBD1. V shed 5 bases and J 1 base; nucleotides not matched to a gene: 3. The length of the CDR3 is 14 residues. Germline CDR1 is SGHTA and CDR2 is FQGNSA. The CDR3 is CASSTGQGNTEAFF. For the CDR3, the DNA is TGTGCCAGCAGCACAGGACAGGGGAACACTGAAGCTTTCTTT. Full variable domain (outside the CDR3, taken from reference TRBV7-2 and TRBJ1-1): GAGVSQSPSNKVTEKGKDVELRCDPISGHTALYWYRQSLGQGLEFLIYFQGNSAPDKSGLPSDRFSAERTGGSVSTLTIQRTQQEDSAVYLCASSTGQGNTEAFFGQGTRLTVV.

The V gene is TRBV15, the J gene TRBJ1-4, with D possibly being TRBD1 (5 bases). Deletions cut 3 bases from V and 0 bases from J, with 8 bases between. The CDR3 runs 15 residues. Germline CDR1 is LNHNV and CDR2 is YYDKDF (reference sequence). The CDR3 loop is CATSRRQTTNEKLFF. CDR3 in DNA: TGTGCCACCAGCAGGCGACAGACAACTAATGAAAAACTGTTTTTT.

The CDR3 DNA follows: TGTGCCAGCAGTTATCGGACAGGGGGAGGATCTGGGGCCAACGTCCTGACTTTC. This translates into CASSYRTGGGSGANVLTF. The gene calls are TRBV6-2 or TRBV6-3 and TRBJ2-6; 10 bases are shared with TRBD1. The CDR3 extends over 18 amino acids. CDR1 and CDR2 from the germline V gene are MNHEY and SVGEGT. The junction had 6 bases not matched to a gene; V was cut back by 3 bases and J by 1 base.

The chain carries TRBV5-5 and TRBJ2-2, with 9 bases matching TRBD1. The J segment lost 6 bases and the V segment lost 1 base, leaving 4 bases of the junction unmatched. Germline CDR1 is SGHKS and CDR2 is YYEKEE (reference sequence). The CDR3 totals 15 residues. CDR3: CASSLFWDRAGELFF. CDR3 in DNA: TGTGCCAGCAGCTTGTTCTGGGACAGGGCCGGGGAGCTGTTTTTT.

Remarks on this clone: The same CDR3 is also encoded by other DNA sequences in this sample. The genes are TRBV19 and TRBJ1-1; 7 nucleotides align to TRBD1. Germline-derived CDR1 and CDR2 are LNHDA and SQIVND (reference sequence). The CDR3 is 14 amino acids. V lost 5 bases and J lost 0; bases outside the gene matches: 3. This CDR3 reads CASSVTGLNTEAFF. CDR3 sequence (DNA): TGTGCCAGTAGTGTGACAGGGCTGAACACTGAAGCTTTCTTT.

The V call is TRBV21-1, the J call TRBJ2-5; the table calls TRBD2, which could not be checked here. TRBV21-1 is flagged as a pseudogene. The CDR3 runs 15 residues. CDR3 protein: CASSKFGDFQETQYF. CDR3 nucleotide sequence: TGTGCCAGCAGCAAATTTGGGGACTTCCAAGAGACCCAGTACTTC.

V usage is TRBV29-1 and J usage is TRBJ2-5; tentatively, D is TRBD2 (5 bases). CDR1 and CDR2 (germline): SQVTM, ANQGSEA. Trimming took 7 bases from V and 2 from J, leaving 8 bases between them. The CDR3 covers 11 residues. DNA for the CDR3: TGCAGCGGCCGGGAACAAGAGACCCAGTACTTC. Amino acid sequence: CSGREQETQYF. Together with reference TRBV29-1 and TRBJ2-5, the CDR3 gives the full variable domain: SAVISQKPSRDICQRGTSLTIQCQVDSQVTMMFWYRQQPGQSLTLIATANQGSEATYESGFVIDKFPISRPNLTFSTLTVSNMSPEDSSIYLCSGREQETQYFGPGTRLLVL.

The chain joins TRBV5-1 to TRBJ1-1; maybe TRBD1 (5 bases). The CDR3 loop spans 16 amino acids. CDR1 is SGHRS, CDR2 YFSETQ, per germline. The V end was cut by 4 bases, the J end by 0 bases, with 16 bases between. The CDR3 DNA follows: TGCGCCAGCAGCCCCCGAGCGGGGGGAGTGAACACTGAAGCTTTCTTT. Translated, it gives CASSPRAGGVNTEAFF.